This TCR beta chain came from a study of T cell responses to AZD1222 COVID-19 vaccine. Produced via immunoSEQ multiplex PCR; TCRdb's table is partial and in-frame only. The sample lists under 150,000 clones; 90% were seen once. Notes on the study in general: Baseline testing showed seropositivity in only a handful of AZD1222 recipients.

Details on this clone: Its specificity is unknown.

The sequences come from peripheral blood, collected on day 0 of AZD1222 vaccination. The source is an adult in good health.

This CDR3 reads CAIRAVPHDTQYF. The CDR3 DNA follows: TGTGCCATCAGGGCGGTACCCCATGATACGCAGTATTTT. This chain connects TRBV10-3 to TRBJ2-3; D uncertain. The germline CDR1 and CDR2 sequences are ENHRY and SYGVKD. This CDR3 has 13 amino acids. V was shortened by 6 bases and J by 6 bases, with 13 bases between the two germline ends.